Below are 15 T cell receptor beta chains sequenced from a single sample in a study of blood T cell repertoires in COVID-19. Profiling relied on immunoSEQ multiplex PCR, and the TCRdb table lists in-frame clones only, not all of them. The sample lists about 100,000 clones; approximately 88% were seen once. Sample: peripheral blood. Receptors were obtained from a human donor in a cohort sampled during active COVID-19.

This chain joins TRBV5-1 and TRBJ2-7; TRBD1 matches 8 bases. The CDR3 spans 16 residues. Germline lookup yields CDR1 SGHRS and CDR2 YFSETQ. J was trimmed by 2 bases and V by 0 bases; bases with no gene match: 7. The CDR3: CASSLAGGTGPYEQYF. Here the CDR3 DNA reads TGCGCCAGCAGCTTGGCCGGCGGGACAGGTCCCTACGAGCAGTACTTC.

This clone was detected only a few times. This rearrangement joins TRBV30 to TRBJ2-3; 12 positions match TRBD2. J lost 8 bases, V lost 4 bases, and 4 bases had no gene match. Germline V CDR1 and CDR2: GTSNPN, SVGIG (reference sequence). This CDR3 is built from 13 residues. DNA for the CDR3: TGTGCCTGGAAAGGACTAGCGGGAAGTACGCAGTATTTT. This gives the protein CAWKGLAGSTQYF.

This clone has just one count. V is TRBV14 and J is TRBJ1-4; D call uncertain. V was pared by 2 bases and J by 0 bases, with 7 bases between. CDR1 and CDR2 from the germline V gene are SGHDN and FVKESK. The CDR3 length is 15 residues. The DNA for the CDR3 is TGTGCCAGCAGCCAAATTTATGCAACTAATGAAAAACTGTTTTTT. It encodes CASSQIYATNEKLFF.

The V call is TRBV2, the J call TRBJ2-3, with D possibly TRBD2 on 5 matching bases. Trimming took 7 bases from V and 1 from J, leaving 12 bases between them. Germline CDR1 reads SNHLY; CDR2 reads FYNNEI. CDR3 size: 14 residues. The CDR3, as DNA: TGTGCCAGCACACCGGGATCTGGCACAGATACGCAGTATTTT. This sequence encodes CASTPGSGTDTQYF.

The DNA of the CDR3 is TGTGCCAGCAGCCGCGACAGGGTGAGGGGAGAGACCCAGTACTTC. Translated, it gives CASSRDRVRGETQYF. The rearrangement joins TRBV7-2 to TRBJ2-5; TRBD1 agrees at 7 bases. The trim removed 5 bases at V and 4 bases at J, leaving 10 bases unmatched. This CDR3 is 15 amino acids long. Germline values: CDR1 SGHTA, CDR2 FQGNSA.

The CDR3 DNA sequence: TGTGCCAGCAGCCCTCGCCCTACCTACGAGCAGTACGTC. Translation: CASSPRPTYEQYV. V and J are TRBV11-2 and TRBJ2-7, with D unresolved. Trimming shortened V by 5 bases and J by 2 bases, and 10 bases separated the two germline ends. Germline assignment: CDR1 SGHAT and CDR2 FQNNGV. The CDR3 is made up of 13 amino acids.

This clone has only one observation. Just one base apart from a much larger clone, this may be a read error. Other DNA sequences in the same sample also yield this CDR3. The chain recombines TRBV7-9 with TRBJ1-5; 8 nucleotides align to TRBD1. The V and J ends lost 4 bases and 0 bases, in that order; junction bases with no gene match: 2. The CDR3 totals 15 residues. Germline V CDR1 and CDR2: SEHNR, FQNEAQ (reference sequence). CDR3 loop: CASSWGTGSNQPQHF. The CDR3 coding sequence is TGTGCCAGCAGCTGGGGGACAGGTAGCAATCAGCCCCAGCATTTT.

The chain is built from TRBV6-5 and TRBJ2-7, with D maybe TRBD2 (5 bases). The germline V gene encodes CDR1 MNHEY and CDR2 SVGAGI. This CDR3 has 13 amino acids. V was trimmed by 6 bases and J by 2 bases, leaving 11 bases between them. As DNA, the CDR3 is TGTGCCAGCAGCGCAAGCGGAACCTACGAGCAGTACTTC. Its translation is CASSASGTYEQYF.

The chain recombines TRBV2 with TRBJ1-1, with 10 bases lining up with TRBD1. The CDR3 is made up of 14 amino acids. After removal of 7 bases from V and 5 bases from J, the junction contained 7 bases not matched to a gene. Germline V gene sequence: CDR1 SNHLY, CDR2 FYNNEI. CDR3 bases: TGTGCCAGCACCACGGGACAGGGGTGGACTGAAGCTTTCTTT. It specifies CASTTGQGWTEAFF.

A few counts support this clone. This chain connects TRBV7-2 to TRBJ2-5; no firm D call. Between the trimmed V and J ends, which lost 3 bases and 5 bases, there was a span of 7 bases. The CDR3 contains 12 residues. Germline assignment: CDR1 SGHTA and CDR2 FQGNSA. CDR3 bases: TGTGCCAGCAGCTTCGTCCGGGAGACCCAGTACTTC. It translates to CASSFVRETQYF.

The chain joins TRBV5-1 to TRBJ1-1; perhaps TRBD1 as D (5 bases). The germline CDR1 and CDR2 sequences are SGHRS and YFSETQ. The V and J ends lost 2 bases and 0 bases respectively, with 11 bases between them. The CDR3 has 15 residues. The CDR3 region has the DNA TGCGCCAGCAGCTTTTCTCAGGGAATGAACACTGAAGCTTTCTTT. Translation: CASSFSQGMNTEAFF. The full variable domain, its missing parts supplied by reference TRBV5-1 and TRBJ1-1, is KAGVTQTPRYLIKTRGQQVTLSCSPISGHRSVSWYQQTPGQGLQFLFEYFSETQRNKGNFPGRFSGRQFSNSRSEMNVSTLELGDSALYLCASSFSQGMNTEAFFGQGTRLTVV.

The rearrangement links TRBV7-9 to TRBJ2-1, with unresolved D. The V and J ends lost 3 bases and 0 bases respectively, with 6 bases between them. This CDR3 has 14 residues. Germline CDR1 is SEHNR and CDR2 is FQNEAQ (reference sequence). The CDR3 DNA follows: TGTGCCAGCAGCTTTGGCAGCTCCTACAATGAGCAGTTCTTC. This encodes CASSFGSSYNEQFF.

The genes are TRBV6-1 and TRBJ2-1, with D possibly TRBD2 on 5 matching bases. Trimming cost V 4 bases and J 0 bases, with 13 bases left between them. This CDR3 has 16 residues. Germline V gene data show CDR1 as MNHNS and CDR2 as SASEGT. As DNA, the CDR3 is TGTGCCAGCAGTGGTCGAGAGGGAAGCTCCTACAATGAGCAGTTCTTC. It codes for CASSGREGSSYNEQFF.

The J gene is TRBJ2-7, the V gene TRBV27; 10 bases line up with TRBD2. This CDR3 is built from 14 residues. Germline V lookup: CDR1 MNHEY, CDR2 SMNVEV (reference sequence). V gave up 5 bases and J gave up 2 bases; unmatched junction bases: 3. The CDR3 reads CASSRTSGTYEQYV. DNA of the CDR3: TGTGCCAGCAGTCGTACTAGCGGGACCTACGAGCAGTACGTC.

The chain combines TRBV5-5 with TRBJ2-1; 14 bases are shared with TRBD2. Germline V CDR1 and CDR2: SGHKS, YYEKEE (reference sequence). Germline trimming cut 4 bases from V and 2 bases from J; bases unmatched to any gene: 2. The CDR3 sequence is 16 residues long. CDR3 sequence reads: CASSPGLAGAYNEQFF. DNA of the CDR3: TGTGCCAGCAGCCCGGGACTAGCGGGAGCCTACAATGAGCAGTTCTTC.